The clone carrying this TCR delta chain came up a few times. The target antigen is unknown. The data are from a study of Vδ1+ human thymocytes. Regarding the study as a whole: Highly polyclonal TRG and TRD repertoires with Gaussian CDR3 length distributions appeared in thymus. Around a fifth of thymic delta-chain sequences were Vdelta2, with few Vdelta3, unlike blood Vdelta1+ controls. TRG sequences recurred across donors, whereas TRD sequences stayed essentially private.

RNA was extracted from the cells and then reverse transcribed. Pooled V-gene forward primers with one constant-region reverse primer generated the CDR3 amplicons by multiplex PCR. TCRdb reran clone calling via CATT on the multiplex PCR reads. The sample yields roughly 55,000 delta-chain clones, around 15% seen once. Thymocytes were sorted as CD3+ TCRVdelta1+ TCRVdelta2- after alphabeta T cell depletion. Purity of the sorted Vdelta1+ thymocytes ranged from 98% to 99.6%. The CDR3 consists of 16 residues. In germline, CDR1 is TSWWSYY, CDR2 QGS. V lost 1 base and J 0 bases, leaving 12 bases between the germline ends.

The V call is TRDV1, the J call TRDJ1, with D unclear. Source material: Vdelta1+ gamma-delta thymocytes from the thymus. Subset described: FACS-sorted CD3+ TCRalphabeta- TCRVdelta1+ TCRVdelta2- thymocytes. This receptor was taken from a boy younger than two who had congenital heart surgery. The DNA of the CDR3 is TGTGCTCTTGGGGAACCGGGAGACCGACACACCGATAAACTCATCTTT. As protein: CALGEPGDRHTDKLIF.